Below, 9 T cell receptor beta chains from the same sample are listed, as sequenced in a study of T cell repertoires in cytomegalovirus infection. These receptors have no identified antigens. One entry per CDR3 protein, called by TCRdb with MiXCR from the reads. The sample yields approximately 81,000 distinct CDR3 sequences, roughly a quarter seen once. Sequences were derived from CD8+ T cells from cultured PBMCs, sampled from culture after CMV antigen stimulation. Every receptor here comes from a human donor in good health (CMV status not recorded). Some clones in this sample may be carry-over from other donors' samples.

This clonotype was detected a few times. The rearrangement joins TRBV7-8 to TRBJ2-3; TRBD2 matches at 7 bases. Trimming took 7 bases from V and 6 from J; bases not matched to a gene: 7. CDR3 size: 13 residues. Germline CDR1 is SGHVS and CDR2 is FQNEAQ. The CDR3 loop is CASMGGFGDTQYF. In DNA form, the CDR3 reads TGTGCCAGCATGGGGGGGTTCGGGGATACGCAGTATTTT. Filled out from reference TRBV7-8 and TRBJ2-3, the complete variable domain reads GAGVSQSPRYKVAKRGQDVALRCDPISGHVSLFWYQQALGQGPEFLTYFQNEAQLDKSGLPSDRFFAERPEGSVSTLKIQRTQQEDSAVYLCASMGGFGDTQYFGPGTRLTVL.

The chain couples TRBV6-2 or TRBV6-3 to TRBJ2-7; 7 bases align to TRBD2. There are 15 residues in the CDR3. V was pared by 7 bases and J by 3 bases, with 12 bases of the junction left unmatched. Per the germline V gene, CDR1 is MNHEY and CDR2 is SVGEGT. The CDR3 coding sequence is TGTGCCAGCAAATTCCCTGGCCAGCGGGACTACGAGCAGTACTTC. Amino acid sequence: CASKFPGQRDYEQYF.

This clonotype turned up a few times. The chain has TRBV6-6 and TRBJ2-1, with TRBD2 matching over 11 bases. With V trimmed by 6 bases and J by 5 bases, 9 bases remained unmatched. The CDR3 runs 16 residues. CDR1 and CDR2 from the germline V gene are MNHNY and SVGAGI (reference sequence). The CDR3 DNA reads TGTGCCAGCAGCCCTTTAGCGGGAGGGCCTAACAATGAGCAGTTCTTC. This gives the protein CASSPLAGGPNNEQFF.

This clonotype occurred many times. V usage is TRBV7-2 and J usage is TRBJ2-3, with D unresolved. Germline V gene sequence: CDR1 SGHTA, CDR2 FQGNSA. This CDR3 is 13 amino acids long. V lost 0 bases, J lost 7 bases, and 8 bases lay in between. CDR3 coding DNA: TGTGCCAGCAGCTTAGCGAAGACATATACGCAGTATTTT. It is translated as CASSLAKTYTQYF.

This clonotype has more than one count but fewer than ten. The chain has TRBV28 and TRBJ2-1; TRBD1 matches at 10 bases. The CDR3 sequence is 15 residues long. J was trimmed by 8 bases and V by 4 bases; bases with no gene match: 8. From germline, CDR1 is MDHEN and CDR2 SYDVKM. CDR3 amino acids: CASSSSGTGAHEQFF. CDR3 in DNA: TGTGCCAGCAGTTCCTCCGGGACAGGGGCCCATGAGCAGTTCTTC.

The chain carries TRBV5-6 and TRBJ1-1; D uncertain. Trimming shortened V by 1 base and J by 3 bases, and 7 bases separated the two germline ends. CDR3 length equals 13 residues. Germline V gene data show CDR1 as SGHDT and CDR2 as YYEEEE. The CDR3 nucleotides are TGTGCCAGCAGCTTGAGTGGCGACACTGAAGCTTTCTTT. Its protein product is CASSLSGDTEAFF.

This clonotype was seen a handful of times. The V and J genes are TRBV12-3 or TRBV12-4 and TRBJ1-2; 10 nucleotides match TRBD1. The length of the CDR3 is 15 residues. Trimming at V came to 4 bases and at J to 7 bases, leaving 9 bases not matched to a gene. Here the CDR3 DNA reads TGTGCCAGCAGTTCGGCGGGACAGGGGATGCGTGGCTACACCTTC. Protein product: CASSSAGQGMRGYTF.

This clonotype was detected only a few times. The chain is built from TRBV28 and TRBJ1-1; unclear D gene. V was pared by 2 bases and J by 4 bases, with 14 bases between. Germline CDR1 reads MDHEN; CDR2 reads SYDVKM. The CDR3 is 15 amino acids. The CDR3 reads CASSLIARPGTEAFF. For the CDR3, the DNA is TGTGCCAGCAGTTTAATTGCGCGACCGGGCACTGAAGCTTTCTTT.

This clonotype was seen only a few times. The DNA for the CDR3 is TGTGCCAGCACCATAGGGAGCGGGGAACACAATGAGCAGTTCTTC. Translation gives CASTIGSGEHNEQFF. The rearrangement uses TRBV6-6 and TRBJ2-1; 7 nucleotides match TRBD2. Germline CDR1 reads MNHNY; CDR2 reads SVGAGI (reference sequence). The CDR3 sequence is 15 residues long. V was pared by 7 bases and J by 5 bases, with 11 bases of the junction left unmatched.